Included here is one T cell receptor beta chain sequence, with context. Its cognate antigen is unknown. The V gene lost 3 bases and the J gene lost 3 bases, with 12 bases spanning the gap. Looked up from germline, CDR1 is SNHLY and CDR2 is FYNNEI. This CDR3 comprises 15 residues. The data stem from a study of shared clonotypes between healthy human individuals. Overall study findings and caveats: Clonotypes which were not shared had lower generation probabilities than clonotypes that all four donors shared. Sorted-subset sequencing, rarefaction showed, was incomplete despite large depth.

Clones were read by immunoSEQ multiplex PCR, and TCRdb kept only the in-frame ones, dropping some. The sample shows some 2.1 million clones, 95% of them seen only once. The CD4+ fraction was divided into a CD45RA+ naive subset and a CD45RA-negative memory subset. The genes are TRBV2 and TRBJ1-5; no firm D call. The sequence came from a man aged 18 to 30 in good health. The sample taken for sequencing was naive CD4+ T cells sorted from blood. Documented subset: CD45RA+ positively selected. As DNA, the CDR3 is TGTGCCAGCAGTGAGTCCGGGGAGACCAATCAGCCCCAGCATTTT. Translated: CASSESGETNQPQHF. Drawing the rest from reference TRBV2 and TRBJ1-5, the complete variable domain is EPEVTQTPSHQVTQMGQEVILRCVPISNHLYFYWYRQILGQKVEFLVSFYNNEISEKSEIFDDQFSVERPDGSNFTLKIRSTKLEDSAMYFCASSESGETNQPQHFGDGTRLSIL.